These 5 T cell receptor beta chains originate from one sample sequenced in a study of shared clonotypes between healthy human individuals. Profiling relied on immunoSEQ multiplex PCR, and the TCRdb table lists in-frame clones only, not all of them. Of about 510,000 clones listed, 79% are singletons. The sample comprised PBMCs. The receptor set was obtained from a woman aged 40 to 50 in good health. Some clones in this sample may be carry-over from other donors' samples.

The chain is built from TRBV5-1 and TRBJ1-4; TRBD1 matches at 8 bases. Germline CDR1 is SGHRS and CDR2 is YFSETQ. The CDR3 consists of 17 residues. With 5 bases clipped from V and 7 bases from J, the junction kept 16 bases outside the gene matches. The CDR3 DNA reads TGCGCCAGCAGGGAAACCGGGACAGGATACGAGGGTGAAAAACTGTTTTTT. Its protein is CASRETGTGYEGEKLFF.

The V and J genes are TRBV28 and TRBJ2-1; 7 bases are a match to TRBD2. This CDR3 region has 16 residues. After removal of 5 bases from V and 10 bases from J, the junction contained 17 bases not matched to a gene. The germline gives CDR1 MDHEN, CDR2 SYDVKM. The chain's CDR3 is CASSTPGTGRAGEQFF. The DNA for the CDR3 is TGTGCCAGCAGTACTCCCGGGACTGGGAGGGCAGGGGAGCAGTTCTTC.

The rearrangement joins TRBV9 to TRBJ2-3, with TRBD2 matching 8 bases. Looked up from germline, CDR1 is SGDLS and CDR2 is YYNGEE. V trimming: 4 bases; J trimming: 4 bases; junction bases outside the gene matches: 5. CDR3 length: 14 residues. The CDR3 is CASSLSGAADTQYF. The CDR3 DNA is TGTGCCAGCAGCCTTAGCGGGGCAGCAGATACGCAGTATTTT.

The chain employs TRBV19 and TRBJ1-5; 7 bases line up with TRBD1. CDR3 length: 14 residues. Germline V gives CDR1 LNHDA, CDR2 SQIVND (reference sequence). With 5 bases clipped from V and 4 bases from J, the junction kept 5 bases outside the gene matches. In DNA form, the CDR3 reads TGTGCCAGTAGTGCAGACAGGGAAAATCAGCCCCAGCATTTT. It encodes CASSADRENQPQHF.

This clone showed up just once. This rearrangement joins TRBV9 to TRBJ1-3; tentative D call: TRBD1 (5 bases). The germline CDR1 and CDR2 sequences are SGDLS and YYNGEE. Trimming took off 1 base at V and 0 bases at J, with 11 bases between the two ends. The CDR3 totals 16 residues. CDR3 sequence (DNA): TGTGCCAGCAGCGTAAGGGGTGATAGCTCTGGAAACACCATATATTTT. Translated, it gives CASSVRGDSSGNTIYF.